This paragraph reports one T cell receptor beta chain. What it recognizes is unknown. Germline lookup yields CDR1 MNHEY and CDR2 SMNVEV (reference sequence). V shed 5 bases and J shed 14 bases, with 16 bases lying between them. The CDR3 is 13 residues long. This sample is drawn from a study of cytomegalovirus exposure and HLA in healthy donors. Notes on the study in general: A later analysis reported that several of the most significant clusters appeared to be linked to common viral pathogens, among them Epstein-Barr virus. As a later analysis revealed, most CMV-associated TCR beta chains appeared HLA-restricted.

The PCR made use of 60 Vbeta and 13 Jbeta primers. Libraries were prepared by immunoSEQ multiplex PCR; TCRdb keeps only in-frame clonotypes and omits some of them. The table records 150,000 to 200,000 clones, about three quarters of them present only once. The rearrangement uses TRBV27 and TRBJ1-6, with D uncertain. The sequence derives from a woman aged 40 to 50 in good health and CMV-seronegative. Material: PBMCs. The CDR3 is CASSTPTLGALHF. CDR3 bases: TGTGCCAGCAGTACCCCAACCCTGGGAGCCCTCCACTTT.